The 28 T cell receptor beta chains given below trace back to one sample, sequenced in a study of human T cells and chemical hapten exposure. Documented time point: pre-sensitization, week 0. The treatment: therapeutic diphenylcyclopropenone sensitization with weekly scalp DPC. TCRdb called the RACE reads again in MiXCR, with one record for every CDR3 protein. The sample lists a few hundred thousand distinct CDR3 sequences, around 5.5% occurring once. The sample here was whole blood, taken in connection with sensitization to the hapten diphenylcyclopropenone (DPC). The receptor source for this set is a woman aged 18-29 years with alopecia areata. Some clones in this sample may be carry-over from other donors' samples.

The rearrangement links TRBV3-1 to TRBJ1-3, with D possibly TRBD1 on 6 matching bases. The V end was cut by 3 bases, the J end by 4 bases, with 13 bases between. The V gene's germline CDR1 is LGHDT and CDR2 YNNKEL (reference sequence). The CDR3 extends over 15 amino acids. The CDR3 DNA reads TGTGCCAGCAGCCAGGACAGCCGGTGGGGAAACACCATATATTTT. Translation gives CASSQDSRWGNTIYF.

The CDR3 loop is CASGLDETSGVLTGELFF. As DNA, the CDR3 is TGTGCTAGTGGTTTGGATGAGACTAGCGGGGTCCTCACCGGGGAGCTGTTTTTT. The chain is built from TRBV12-5 and TRBJ2-2, with 11 bases lining up with TRBD2. This CDR3 contains 18 residues. The ends lost 1 base at V and 4 bases at J; junction bases unmatched: 8. Germline loops: CDR1 LGHNT, CDR2 FRNRAP.

This clonotype was detected ten times or more. V and J are TRBV25-1 and TRBJ2-1, with 12 bases lining up with TRBD2. The V gene's germline CDR1 is MGHDK and CDR2 SYGVNS. Unmatched junction bases numbered 8, after V lost 3 bases and J lost 8 bases. The CDR3 has 16 amino acids. CDR3 sequence: CASSDPLAGGPDEQFF. The CDR3 bases are TGTGCCAGCAGTGACCCTCTAGCGGGGGGGCCGGATGAGCAGTTCTTC.

The chain couples TRBV7-2 to TRBJ1-5, with D hard to call. CDR1 is SGHTA and CDR2 is FQGNSA in the germline V gene. This CDR3 has 16 amino acids. V lost 0 bases and J lost 7, with 16 bases in between. The CDR3 sequence is CASSLAQTARGQPQHF. CDR3 nucleotide sequence: TGTGCCAGCAGCTTAGCACAAACGGCGCGTGGGCAGCCCCAGCATTTT.

This chain joins TRBV20-1 and TRBJ1-2; D is possibly TRBD1 (6 bases). The CDR3 is made up of 11 amino acids. The germline CDR1 and CDR2 sequences are DFQATT and SNEGSKA (reference sequence). V was trimmed by 6 bases and J by 4 bases, leaving 9 bases between them. CDR3 DNA sequence: TGCAGTGCCCGGACAGCCTATGGCTACACCTTC. Translated, it gives CSARTAYGYTF.

This clonotype was counted ten times or more. V usage is TRBV29-1 and J usage is TRBJ1-3; unclear D gene. V was cut by 6 bases and J by 5 bases, with 8 bases left in between. The germline CDR1 and CDR2 sequences are SQVTM and ANQGSEA. This CDR3 spans 11 amino acids. CDR3 residues: CSVGFRNTIYF. In DNA, the CDR3 is TGCAGCGTGGGGTTTCGAAACACCATATATTTT. The variable domain in full, with the rest retrieved from reference TRBV29-1 and TRBJ1-3, is SAVISQKPSRDICQRGTSLTIQCQVDSQVTMMFWYRQQPGQSLTLIATANQGSEATYESGFVIDKFPISRPNLTFSTLTVSNMSPEDSSIYLCSVGFRNTIYFGEGSWLTVV.

Ten or more counts support this clonotype. CDR3 sequence (DNA): TGTGCCAGCAGAACTCCGGGACCTAATGAAAAACTGTTTTTT. Protein sequence: CASRTPGPNEKLFF. The rearrangement links TRBV6-5 to TRBJ1-4; D may be TRBD1 (5 bases). Germline V gene sequence: CDR1 MNHEY, CDR2 SVGAGI. V was cut by 6 bases and J by 3 bases, with 11 bases left in between. This CDR3 region has 14 residues.

In its sample, this clonotype was seen a few times. The rearrangement uses TRBV7-2 and TRBJ2-7; D might be TRBD2 (6 bases). Germline V gene sequence: CDR1 SGHTA, CDR2 FQGNSA. The CDR3 loop spans 15 amino acids. The germline V and J ends were trimmed by 5 bases and 3 bases, with 17 bases remaining between them. CDR3 region: CASSGSGTASYEQYF. The CDR3 nucleotides are TGTGCCAGCAGCGGATCCGGGACTGCGAGCTACGAGCAGTACTTC.

The sample holds a few counts of this clonotype. The chain joins TRBV28 to TRBJ1-3, with a weak D call TRBD1 (5 bases). V gave up 6 bases and J gave up 0 bases, with 9 bases separating them. The germline V gene has CDR1 MDHEN and CDR2 SYDVKM. The CDR3 loop spans 14 amino acids. In nucleotides, the CDR3 is TGTGCCAGCAGGGGGGGGGACTCTGGAAACACCATATATTTT. Translating it yields CASRGGDSGNTIYF.

The table lists this clonotype with a few counts. The chain uses TRBV4-2 and TRBJ1-5, with unresolved D. Germline values: CDR1 LGHNA, CDR2 YNFKEQ. The CDR3 is 10 residues long. V lost 7 bases and J 5 bases, leaving 3 bases between the germline ends. CDR3 region: CASKDQPQHF. CDR3 DNA sequence: TGTGCCAGCAAAGATCAGCCCCAGCATTTT.

This clonotype was picked up many times. The chain carries TRBV5-1 and TRBJ1-5, with 9 nucleotides matching TRBD1. CDR1 is SGHRS, CDR2 YFSETQ, per germline. The junction had 5 bases not matched to a gene; V was cut back by 4 bases and J by 6 bases. The length of the CDR3 is 14 residues. The CDR3 coding sequence is TGCGCCAGCAGCGTGGACAGGGGAGGTCAGCCCCAGCATTTT. This codes for CASSVDRGGQPQHF. Full variable domain (remainder filled in from reference TRBV5-1 and TRBJ1-5): KAGVTQTPRYLIKTRGQQVTLSCSPISGHRSVSWYQQTPGQGLQFLFEYFSETQRNKGNFPGRFSGRQFSNSRSEMNVSTLELGDSALYLCASSVDRGGQPQHFGDGTRLSIL.

The chain uses TRBV7-9 and TRBJ2-6; D not certain. The CDR3 loop spans 15 amino acids. CDR1 is SEHNR and CDR2 is FQNEAQ in the germline V gene (reference sequence). V lost 1 base and J 4 bases, leaving 8 bases between the germline ends. The DNA for the CDR3 is TGTGCCAGCAGCTTAGGGTTTGAAGGGGCCAACGTCCTGACTTTC. Amino acids: CASSLGFEGANVLTF.

This clonotype was seen a handful of times. This chain joins TRBV5-1 and TRBJ2-5; TRBD1 matches at 8 bases. V lost 0 bases, J lost 5 bases, and 6 bases stayed unmatched. Per the germline V gene, CDR1 is SGHRS and CDR2 is YFSETQ. CDR3 length: 15 residues. Written as DNA, the CDR3 is TGCGCCAGCAGCTTGGTCCCACAGGGGGACGAGACCCAGTACTTC. This encodes CASSLVPQGDETQYF. The full variable domain, rest sourced from reference TRBV5-1 and TRBJ2-5, is KAGVTQTPRYLIKTRGQQVTLSCSPISGHRSVSWYQQTPGQGLQFLFEYFSETQRNKGNFPGRFSGRQFSNSRSEMNVSTLELGDSALYLCASSLVPQGDETQYFGPGTRLLVL.

The chain has TRBV29-1 and TRBJ1-1; perhaps TRBD1 as D (5 bases). Germline-derived CDR1 and CDR2 are SQVTM and ANQGSEA. The V gene lost 3 bases and the J gene lost 1 base, with 15 bases spanning the gap. The CDR3 runs to 15 residues. The CDR3: CSVDRAGGANTEAFF. CDR3 nucleotides: TGCAGCGTTGATAGGGCAGGAGGGGCGAACACTGAAGCTTTCTTT.

This clonotype has just a few counts. This sequence joins TRBV7-2 and TRBJ1-6; the match to TRBD1 covers 8 bases. V dropped 5 bases and J dropped 0; count of bases not matched to a gene: 6. Germline lookup yields CDR1 SGHTA and CDR2 FQGNSA. The length of the CDR3 is 17 residues. The CDR3 DNA reads TGTGCCAGCAGCGAGGGACAGGCTAGCTCCTATAATTCACCCCTCCACTTT. Protein product: CASSEGQASSYNSPLHF.

The rearrangement joins TRBV5-1 to TRBJ2-1; D unclear. Germline CDR1 SGHRS, CDR2 YFSETQ. V lost 0 bases and J lost 3, with 7 bases in between. The CDR3 has 14 residues. CDR3 region: CASSLGADYNEQFF. CDR3 nucleotides: TGCGCCAGCAGCTTGGGGGCGGACTACAATGAGCAGTTCTTC.

This clonotype was observed a handful of times. This chain connects TRBV4-3 to TRBJ2-1; TRBD2 is a possible D gene (5 bases). The germline V gene has CDR1 LGHNA and CDR2 YSLEER. Deletions cut 1 base from V and 1 base from J, with 11 bases between. CDR3 size: 16 residues. CDR3 DNA sequence: TGCGCCAGCAGCCAAGGAGCAGCGGCTTCCTACAATGAGCAGTTCTTC. It is translated as CASSQGAAASYNEQFF.

This clonotype occurred a few times. V is TRBV28 and J is TRBJ2-7, with 9 positions matching TRBD1. V was clipped by 3 bases and J by 1 base; unmatched bases: 13. The CDR3 is 18 residues long. The germline V gene has CDR1 MDHEN and CDR2 SYDVKM. As DNA, the CDR3 is TGTGCCAGCAGTTTTTCTAGCCCCCGGGACAGGGCGTCCTACGAGCAGTACTTC. Its translation is CASSFSSPRDRASYEQYF.

The gene calls are TRBV5-4 and TRBJ2-5, with D possibly being TRBD1 (6 bases). This CDR3 is 17 amino acids long. The germline gives CDR1 SGHNT, CDR2 YYREEE (reference sequence). Deletions cut 0 bases from V and 2 bases from J, with 17 bases between. The CDR3 loop is CASSLGLNQGKQETQYF. CDR3 DNA sequence: TGTGCCAGCAGCTTGGGTCTGAACCAGGGGAAACAAGAGACCCAGTACTTC.

This clonotype appeared many times. The CDR3 DNA follows: TGCAGCGTTGAAGCCGAGGGCTACACCTTC. Protein product: CSVEAEGYTF. The chain couples TRBV29-1 to TRBJ1-2; no reliable D call. Germline CDR1 SQVTM, CDR2 ANQGSEA. This CDR3 has 10 amino acids. The germline V and J ends were trimmed by 1 base and 8 bases, with 5 bases remaining between them.

The rearrangement joins TRBV7-9 to TRBJ1-1; D remains unclear. CDR3 length equals 15 residues. Germline V gives CDR1 SEHNR, CDR2 FQNEAQ (reference sequence). V was pared by 5 bases and J by 6 bases, with 19 bases between. The CDR3 is CASSGEEGASAEAFF. CDR3 DNA: TGTGCCAGCAGCGGGGAGGAGGGCGCGTCAGCTGAAGCTTTCTTT.

This clonotype was found many times. The chain employs TRBV12-3 or TRBV12-4 and TRBJ1-5, with D possibly TRBD1 on 6 matching bases. CDR3 length equals 17 residues. Trimming cost V 4 bases and J 0 bases, with 16 bases left between them. The DNA of the CDR3 is TGTGCCAGCAGTTCGCGGGGGCAGCTATATAGCAATCAGCCCCAGCATTTT. Its translation is CASSSRGQLYSNQPQHF.

This rearrangement joins TRBV5-5 to TRBJ1-6; no clear D gene. V was clipped by 3 bases and J by 0 bases, with 10 bases between them. The CDR3 consists of 16 residues. From germline, CDR1 is SGHKS and CDR2 YYEKEE (reference sequence). The CDR3, as DNA: TGTGCCAGCAGCTCCCTCCTGAGCTCCTATAATTCACCCCTCCACTTT. Protein: CASSSLLSSYNSPLHF.

This clonotype was recorded at least ten times. The rearrangement uses TRBV12-3 or TRBV12-4 and TRBJ2-5, with 10 bases aligning to TRBD2. The CDR3 has 16 residues. V gave up 6 bases and J gave up 5 bases; unmatched junction bases: 12. CDR3 region: CASSPLSSGGWETQYF. The CDR3 coding sequence is TGTGCCAGCAGCCCACTCTCTAGCGGGGGCTGGGAGACCCAGTACTTC.

The table lists this clonotype with a few counts. This sequence joins TRBV3-1 and TRBJ2-5; D gene ambiguous. The CDR3 contains 15 residues. Germline CDR1 reads LGHDT; CDR2 reads YNNKEL (reference sequence). V was trimmed by 0 bases and J by 4 bases, leaving 12 bases between them. The CDR3 nucleotides are TGTGCCAGCAGCCAAGACCCTAGTTTTTTAGAGACCCAGTACTTC. Residues: CASSQDPSFLETQYF.

This clonotype turned up a few times. CDR3 DNA: TGTGCCAGCTCAAATCCGGGACAGCAAAATGAAAAACTGTTTTTT. It yields the protein CASSNPGQQNEKLFF. V usage is TRBV18 and J usage is TRBJ1-4; 7 positions match TRBD1. V was clipped by 5 bases and J by 5 bases; unmatched bases: 8. Germline V gene sequence: CDR1 KGHSH, CDR2 LQKENI. This CDR3 contains 15 residues.

This clonotype was found many times. The V gene is TRBV12-3 or TRBV12-4, the J gene TRBJ2-1; 9 positions match TRBD1. Losses at the gene ends were 0 bases for V and 6 bases for J; bases not matched to a gene: 3. The CDR3 consists of 15 residues. The CDR3 DNA is TGTGCCAGCAGTTTAGCGATGGGACAGGGCAATGAGCAGTTCTTC. This encodes CASSLAMGQGNEQFF.

This rearrangement joins TRBV5-4 to TRBJ1-2; the D is unclear. The V and J ends lost 2 bases and 4 bases respectively, with 15 bases between them. From germline, CDR1 is SGHNT and CDR2 YYREEE (reference sequence). This CDR3 contains 15 residues. CDR3: CASSLSPLATYGYTF. CDR3 bases: TGTGCCAGCAGCTTATCCCCGCTGGCGACCTATGGCTACACCTTC.